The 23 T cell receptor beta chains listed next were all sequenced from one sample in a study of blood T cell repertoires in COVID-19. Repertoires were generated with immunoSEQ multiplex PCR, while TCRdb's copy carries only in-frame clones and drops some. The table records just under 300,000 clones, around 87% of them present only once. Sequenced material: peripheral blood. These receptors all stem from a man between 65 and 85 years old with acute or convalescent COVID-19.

CDR3 protein: CASSSGVSYNEQFF. Here the CDR3 DNA reads TGCGCCAGCAGCTCAGGGGTCTCCTACAATGAGCAGTTCTTC. The genes are TRBV5-1 and TRBJ2-1; tentative D call: TRBD1 (6 bases). Germline lookup yields CDR1 SGHRS and CDR2 YFSETQ. This CDR3 comprises 14 residues. Trimming took off 3 bases at V and 0 bases at J, with 7 bases between the two ends.

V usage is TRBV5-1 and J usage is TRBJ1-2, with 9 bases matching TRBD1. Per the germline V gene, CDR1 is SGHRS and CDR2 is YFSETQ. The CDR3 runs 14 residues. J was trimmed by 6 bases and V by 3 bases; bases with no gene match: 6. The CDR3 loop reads CASSSLRQGDGYTF. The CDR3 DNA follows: TGCGCCAGCAGCTCTTTACGACAGGGGGATGGCTACACCTTC.

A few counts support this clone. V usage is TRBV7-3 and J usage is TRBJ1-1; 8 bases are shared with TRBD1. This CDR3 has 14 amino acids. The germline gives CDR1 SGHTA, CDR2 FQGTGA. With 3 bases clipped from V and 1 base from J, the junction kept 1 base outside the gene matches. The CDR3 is CASSLTGANTEAFF. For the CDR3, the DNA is TGTGCCAGCAGCTTGACAGGGGCGAACACTGAAGCTTTCTTT.

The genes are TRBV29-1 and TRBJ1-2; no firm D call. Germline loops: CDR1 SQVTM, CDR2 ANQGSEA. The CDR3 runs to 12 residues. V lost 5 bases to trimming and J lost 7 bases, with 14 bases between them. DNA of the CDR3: TGCAGCGTTATAAGTGTGGGCAGTGGCTACACCTTC. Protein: CSVISVGSGYTF.

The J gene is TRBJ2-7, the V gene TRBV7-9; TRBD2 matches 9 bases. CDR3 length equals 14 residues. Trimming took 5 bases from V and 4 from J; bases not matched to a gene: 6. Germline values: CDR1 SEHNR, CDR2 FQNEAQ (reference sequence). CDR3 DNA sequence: TGTGCCAGCAGCCTGGGACTAGCTTGGTACGAGCAGTACTTC. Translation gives CASSLGLAWYEQYF.

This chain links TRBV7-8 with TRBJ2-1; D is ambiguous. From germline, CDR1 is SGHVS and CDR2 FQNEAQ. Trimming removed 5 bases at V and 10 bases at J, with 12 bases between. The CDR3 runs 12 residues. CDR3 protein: CASSQPLVEQFF. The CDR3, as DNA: TGTGCCAGCAGCCAGCCCCTGGTCGAGCAGTTCTTC.

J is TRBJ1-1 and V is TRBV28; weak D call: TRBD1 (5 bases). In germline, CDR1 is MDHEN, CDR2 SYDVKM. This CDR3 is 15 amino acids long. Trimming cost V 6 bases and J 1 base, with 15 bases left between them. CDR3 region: CASRSPGTENTEAFF. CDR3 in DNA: TGTGCCAGCAGGAGCCCCGGGACTGAGAACACTGAAGCTTTCTTT. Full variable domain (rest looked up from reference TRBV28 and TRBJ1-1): DVKVTQSSRYLVKRTGEKVFLECVQDMDHENMFWYRQDPGLGLRLIYFSYDVKMKEKGDIPEGYSVSREKKERFSLILESASTNQTSMYLCASRSPGTENTEAFFGQGTRLTVV.

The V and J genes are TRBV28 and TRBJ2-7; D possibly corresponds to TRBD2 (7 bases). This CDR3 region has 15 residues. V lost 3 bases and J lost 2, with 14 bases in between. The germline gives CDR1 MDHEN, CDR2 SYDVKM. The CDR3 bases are TGTGCCAGCAGTTTTCGGGGGGCTCCAACCTACGAGCAGTACTTC. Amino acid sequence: CASSFRGAPTYEQYF.

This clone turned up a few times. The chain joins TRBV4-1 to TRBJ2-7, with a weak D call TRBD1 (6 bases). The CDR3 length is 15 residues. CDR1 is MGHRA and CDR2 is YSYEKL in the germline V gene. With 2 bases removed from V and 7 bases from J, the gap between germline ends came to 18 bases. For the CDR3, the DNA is TGCGCCAGCAGCCAAACGGGCAGGGGTTTCGGGGAGCAGTACTTC. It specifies CASSQTGRGFGEQYF.

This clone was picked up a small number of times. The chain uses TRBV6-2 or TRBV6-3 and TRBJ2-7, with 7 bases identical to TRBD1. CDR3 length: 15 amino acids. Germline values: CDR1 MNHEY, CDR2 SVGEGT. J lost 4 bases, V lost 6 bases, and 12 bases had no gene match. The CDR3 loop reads CASSHGDSRIYEQYF. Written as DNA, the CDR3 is TGTGCCAGCAGCCACGGGGACAGCAGGATATACGAGCAGTACTTC.

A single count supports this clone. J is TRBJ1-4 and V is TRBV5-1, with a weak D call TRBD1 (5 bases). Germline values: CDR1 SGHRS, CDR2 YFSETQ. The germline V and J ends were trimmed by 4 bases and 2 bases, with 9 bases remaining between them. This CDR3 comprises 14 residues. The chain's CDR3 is CASSGGTTNEKLFF. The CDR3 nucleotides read TGCGCCAGCAGCGGCGGGACGACTAATGAAAAACTGTTTTTT.

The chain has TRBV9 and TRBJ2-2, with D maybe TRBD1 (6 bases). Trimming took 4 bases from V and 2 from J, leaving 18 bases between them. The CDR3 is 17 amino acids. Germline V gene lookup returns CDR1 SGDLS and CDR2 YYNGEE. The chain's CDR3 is CASSSSEGTHNTGELFF. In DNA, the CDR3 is TGTGCCAGCAGCTCATCCGAAGGGACACATAACACCGGGGAGCTGTTTTTT.

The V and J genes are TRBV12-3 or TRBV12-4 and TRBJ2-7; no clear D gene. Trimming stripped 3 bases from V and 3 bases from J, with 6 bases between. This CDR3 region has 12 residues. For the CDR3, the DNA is TGTGCCAGCAGTTTGAGCATCTACGAGCAGTACTTC. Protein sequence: CASSLSIYEQYF.

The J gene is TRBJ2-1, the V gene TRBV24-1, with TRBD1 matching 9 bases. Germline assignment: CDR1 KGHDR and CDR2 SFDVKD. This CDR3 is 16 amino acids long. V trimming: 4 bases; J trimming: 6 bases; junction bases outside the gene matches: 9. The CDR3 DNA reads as TGTGCCACCAGTGACCCCTCGGGACAGGGAGTCAATGAGCAGTTCTTC. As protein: CATSDPSGQGVNEQFF.

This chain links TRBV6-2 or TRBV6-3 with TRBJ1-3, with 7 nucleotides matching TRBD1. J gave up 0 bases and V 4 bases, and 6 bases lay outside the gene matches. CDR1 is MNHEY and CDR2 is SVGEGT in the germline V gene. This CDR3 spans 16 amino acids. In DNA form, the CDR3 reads TGTGCCAGCAGTTCGGACAGGCCGCTCTCTGGAAACACCATATATTTT. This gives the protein CASSSDRPLSGNTIYF.

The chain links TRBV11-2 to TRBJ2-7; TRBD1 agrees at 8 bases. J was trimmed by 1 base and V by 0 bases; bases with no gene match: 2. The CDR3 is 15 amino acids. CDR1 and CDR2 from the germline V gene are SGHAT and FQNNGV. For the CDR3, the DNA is TGTGCCAGCAGCTTAGAGACAGGGGAGTCCTACGAGCAGTACTTC. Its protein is CASSLETGESYEQYF.

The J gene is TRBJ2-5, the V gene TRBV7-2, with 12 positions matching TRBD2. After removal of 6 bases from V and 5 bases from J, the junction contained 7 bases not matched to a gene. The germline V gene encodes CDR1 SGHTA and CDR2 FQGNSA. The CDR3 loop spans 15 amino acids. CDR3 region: CASRARLAGDETQYF. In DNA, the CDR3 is TGTGCCAGCAGAGCCCGACTAGCGGGGGATGAGACCCAGTACTTC.

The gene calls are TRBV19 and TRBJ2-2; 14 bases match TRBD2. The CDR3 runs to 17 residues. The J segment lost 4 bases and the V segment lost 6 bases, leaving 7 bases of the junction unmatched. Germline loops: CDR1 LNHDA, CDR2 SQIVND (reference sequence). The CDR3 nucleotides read TGTGCCAGTAGCACGGGACTAGCGGGAGTAAGCACCGGGGAGCTGTTTTTT. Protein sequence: CASSTGLAGVSTGELFF. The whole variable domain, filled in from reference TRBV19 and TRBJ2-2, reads DGGITQSPKYLFRKEGQNVTLSCEQNLNHDAMYWYRQDPGQGLRLIYYSQIVNDFQKGDIAEGYSVSREKKESFPLTVTSAQKNPTAFYLCASSTGLAGVSTGELFFGEGSRLTVL.

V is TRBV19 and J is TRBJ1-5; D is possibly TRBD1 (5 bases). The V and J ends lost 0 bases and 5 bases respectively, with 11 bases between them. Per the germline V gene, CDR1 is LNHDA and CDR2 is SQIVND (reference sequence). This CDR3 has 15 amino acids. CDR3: CASSIDRGGDQPQHF. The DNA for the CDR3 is TGTGCCAGTAGTATAGATCGGGGAGGGGATCAGCCCCAGCATTTT. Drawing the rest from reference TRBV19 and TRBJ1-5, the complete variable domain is DGGITQSPKYLFRKEGQNVTLSCEQNLNHDAMYWYRQDPGQGLRLIYYSQIVNDFQKGDIAEGYSVSREKKESFPLTVTSAQKNPTAFYLCASSIDRGGDQPQHFGDGTRLSIL.

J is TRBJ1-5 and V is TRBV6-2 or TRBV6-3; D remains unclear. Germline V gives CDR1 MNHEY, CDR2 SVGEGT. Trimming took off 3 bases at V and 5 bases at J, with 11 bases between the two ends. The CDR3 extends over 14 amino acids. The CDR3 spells CASSYRQEYQPQHF. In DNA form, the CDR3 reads TGTGCCAGCAGTTATAGGCAGGAATATCAGCCCCAGCATTTT.

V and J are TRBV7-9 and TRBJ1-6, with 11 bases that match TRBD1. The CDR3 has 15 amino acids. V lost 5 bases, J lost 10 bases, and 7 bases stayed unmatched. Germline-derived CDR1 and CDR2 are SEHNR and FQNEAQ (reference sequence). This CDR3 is CASSPRDRGRSPLHF. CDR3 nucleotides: TGTGCCAGCAGCCCCCGGGACAGGGGGAGGTCACCCCTCCACTTT. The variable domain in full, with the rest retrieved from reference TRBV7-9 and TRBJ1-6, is DTGVSQNPRHKITKRGQNVTFRCDPISEHNRLYWYRQTLGQGPEFLTYFQNEAQLEKSRLLSDRFSAERPKGSFSTLEIQRTEQGDSAMYLCASSPRDRGRSPLHFGNGTRLTVT.

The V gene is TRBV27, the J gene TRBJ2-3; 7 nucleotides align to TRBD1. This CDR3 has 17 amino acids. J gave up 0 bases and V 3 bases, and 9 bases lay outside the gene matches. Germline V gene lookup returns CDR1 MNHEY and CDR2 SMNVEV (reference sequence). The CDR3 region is CASSFKGRGISTDTQYF. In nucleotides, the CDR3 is TGTGCCAGCAGTTTTAAGGGCAGGGGGATCAGCACAGATACGCAGTATTTT.

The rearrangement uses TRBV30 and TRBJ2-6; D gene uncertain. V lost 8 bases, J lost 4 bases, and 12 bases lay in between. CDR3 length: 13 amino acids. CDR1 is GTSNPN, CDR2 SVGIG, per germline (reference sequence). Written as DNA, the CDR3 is TGTGCCCGAGGTGAGGCCGGGGCCAACGTCCTGACTTTC. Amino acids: CARGEAGANVLTF.